This is a list of T cell receptor beta chains from one sample in a study of cytomegalovirus exposure and HLA in healthy donors. Using immunoSEQ multiplex PCR, the repertoire was profiled, and TCRdb retains in-frame clones only, with some absent. The sample lists fewer than 250,000 clones, about 75% occurring once. Sequences were obtained from PBMCs. The receptors come from a male donor in good health and CMV-seronegative. The CDR3 runs from the conserved cysteine through the conserved F or W. The D gene is left open where the match is weak. Expanded clones are given a class, and other clones once, few, many or no size at all.

v_gene	j_gene	d_gene	abundance	CDR3aa	CDR3nt
TRBV9	TRBJ2-7	TRBD1	NA	CASSPRTGISYEQYF	TGTGCCAGCAGCCCAAGGACAGGGATCTCCTACGAGCAGTACTTC
TRBV7-3	TRBJ2-1	TRBD2	NA	CASSSGLAGWNEQFF	TGTGCCAGCAGCTCAGGACTAGCGGGATGGAATGAGCAGTTCTTC
TRBV19	TRBJ2-7	TRBD1	NA	CASSIVQGAYEQYF	TGTGCCAGTAGTATTGTTCAGGGGGCCTACGAGCAGTACTTC
TRBV18	TRBJ1-3	TRBD1	NA	CASSPGQAHSGNTIYF	TGTGCCAGCTCACCTGGACAGGCGCACTCTGGAAACACCATATATTTT
TRBV7-2	TRBJ2-1	TRBD2	NA	CASSRRLGGGDEQFF	TGTGCCAGCAGCCGCAGACTAGGTGGGGGGGATGAGCAGTTCTTC
TRBV9	TRBJ2-1	TRBD2	NA	CASSVAESGGGGEQFF	TGTGCCAGCAGCGTAGCTGAGTCGGGAGGGGGAGGGGAGCAGTTCTTC
TRBV5-4	TRBJ2-1	TRBD2	NA	CASSLDRAGETTYNEQFF	TGTGCCAGCAGCTTGGATCGGGCGGGGGAAACCACCTACAATGAGCAGTTCTTC
TRBV15	TRBJ1-1	TRBD1	once	CATSRGSGTGTEAFF	TGTGCCACCAGCAGAGGGTCCGGGACAGGCACTGAAGCTTTCTTT
TRBV4-2	TRBJ2-7	TRBD2	once	CASSQETSGGSCEQYF	TGTGCCAGCAGCCAAGAGACTAGCGGGGGGTCGTGTGAGCAGTACTTC
TRBV28	TRBJ2-1	TRBD2	NA	CASSLGTSGSGDEQFF	TGTGCCAGCAGTTTAGGGACTAGCGGGAGTGGAGATGAGCAGTTCTTC
TRBV5-1	TRBJ1-2	TRBD1	NA	CASSIEGQGGYTF	TGCGCCAGCAGCATCGAGGGACAGGGAGGCTACACCTTC
TRBV27	TRBJ1-4	NA	few	CASHGIGGSLFF	TGTGCCAGCCACGGGATCGGGGGGTCGCTGTTTTTT
TRBV6-5	TRBJ1-1	NA	NA	CASSRTPRNGEAFF	TGTGCCAGCAGTAGGACACCTCGGAACGGTGAAGCTTTCTTT
TRBV11-3	TRBJ2-7	TRBD2	NA	CASSPSGGYEQYF	TGTGCCAGCAGCCCTAGCGGGGGCTACGAGCAGTACTTC
TRBV6-1	TRBJ1-4	NA	few	CASSEVLGGNKKLFF	TGTGCCAGCAGTGAAGTCTTGGGGGGGAATAAAAAACTGTTTTTT
TRBV4-3	TRBJ2-3	TRBD2	once	CASSQDRTSGRDTQYF	TGCGCCAGCAGCCAAGATAGGACTAGCGGGAGGGATACGCAGTATTTT
TRBV7-9	TRBJ2-7	NA	NA	CASSFPQTEQYF	TGTGCCAGCAGCTTCCCTCAGACAGAGCAGTACTTC
TRBV19	TRBJ2-5	NA	NA	CASREKTGTQYF	TGTGCCAGTAGGGAAAAGACAGGTACCCAGTACTTC
TRBV19	TRBJ2-7	NA	NA	CASMGRDRSYEQYF	TGTGCCAGTATGGGGAGGGACAGGAGCTACGAGCAGTACTTC
TRBV4-3	TRBJ1-6	TRBD1	NA	CASSQQQGLMNSPLHF	TGCGCCAGCAGCCAGCAACAGGGGTTGATGAATTCACCCCTCCACTTT
TRBV13	TRBJ1-4	NA	NA	CASSLGSATNEKLFF	TGTGCCAGCAGCTTAGGCTCTGCAACTAATGAAAAACTGTTTTTT
TRBV28	TRBJ1-1	TRBD1	NA	CASRAGGDGYTEAFF	TGTGCCAGCAGGGCAGGGGGCGATGGGTACACTGAAGCTTTCTTT
TRBV4-3	TRBJ1-1	TRBD1	NA	CASSPTEGASAFF	TGCGCCAGCAGCCCGACGGAGGGGGCTTCAGCTTTCTTT
TRBV7-2	TRBJ2-1	NA	NA	CASSFNRGTAYNEQFF	TGTGCCAGCAGCTTCAATCGGGGGACCGCCTACAATGAGCAGTTCTTC
TRBV2	TRBJ2-3	TRBD1	NA	CASRRGLQSTDTQYF	TGTGCCAGCCGCAGGGGGTTACAAAGCACAGATACGCAGTATTTT
TRBV28	TRBJ1-1	NA	few	CASSPGGRTEAFF	TGTGCCAGCAGCCCCGGGGGGCGGACTGAAGCTTTCTTT
TRBV7-8	TRBJ1-5	NA	NA	CASSLWGGFSNQPQHF	TGTGCCAGCAGCTTATGGGGGGGTTTCAGCAATCAGCCCCAGCATTTT
TRBV15	TRBJ2-7	NA	NA	CATSRGGRRGDYEQYF	TGTGCCACCAGCAGAGGAGGACGGAGGGGAGACTACGAGCAGTACTTC
TRBV7-8	TRBJ2-7	NA	NA	CASSLELSYEQYF	TGTGCCAGCAGCTTAGAGCTTTCCTACGAGCAGTACTTC
TRBV28	TRBJ2-7	TRBD1	NA	CASSLGGTGAYEQYF	TGTGCCAGCAGTTTGGGTGGGACAGGGGCCTACGAGCAGTACTTC
TRBV11-2	TRBJ1-1	NA	NA	CASSIPTLKGTEAFF	TGTGCCAGCAGCATACCGACACTCAAGGGGACTGAAGCTTTCTTT
TRBV5-4	TRBJ1-5	NA	NA	CASSAGGNQPQHF	TGTGCCAGCAGCGCTGGAGGTAATCAGCCCCAGCATTTT
TRBV7-9	TRBJ2-1	NA	NA	CSSSLAGTSSYNEQFF	TGTTCCAGCAGCCTAGCAGGGACTTCCTCGTACAATGAGCAGTTCTTC
TRBV18	TRBJ1-4	TRBD1	NA	CASSSGQGLFEKLFF	TGTGCCAGCTCATCAGGACAGGGGCTTTTTGAAAAACTGTTTTTT
TRBV7-9	TRBJ2-1	NA	NA	CASSLLPSSGEQFF	TGTGCCAGCAGCTTACTACCGTCAAGCGGTGAGCAGTTCTTC
TRBV4-2	TRBJ2-7	NA	NA	CASNGAGTSRDEQYF	TGTGCCAGCAACGGTGCGGGTACCTCACGGGACGAGCAGTACTTC
TRBV2	TRBJ2-7	NA	NA	CASSVGQVTHEQYF	TGTGCCAGCAGTGTGGGGCAGGTAACCCACGAGCAGTACTTC
TRBV5-1	TRBJ1-4	TRBD1	few	CASSLTGANEKLFF	TGCGCCAGCAGCTTGACAGGGGCTAATGAAAAACTGTTTTTT
TRBV11-1	TRBJ1-1	NA	NA	CASSLGRSEAFF	TGTGCCAGCAGCTTAGGCCGGAGTGAAGCTTTCTTT
TRBV10-3	TRBJ2-3	NA	NA	CAISEAPPAETQYF	TGTGCCATCAGTGAGGCGCCCCCGGCGGAGACGCAGTATTTT
TRBV28	TRBJ1-5	NA	NA	CASSFPGSNQPQHF	TGTGCCAGCAGTTTTCCGGGAAGCAATCAGCCCCAGCATTTT
TRBV28	TRBJ1-5	TRBD1	NA	CASSSHRGTSNQPQHF	TGTGCCAGCAGTAGCCACAGGGGGACGAGCAATCAGCCCCAGCATTTT
TRBV25-1	TRBJ2-1	TRBD1	NA	CASNSGTDYNEQFF	TGTGCCAGCAATTCCGGGACAGACTACAATGAGCAGTTCTTC
TRBV7-2	TRBJ2-3	TRBD2	NA	CASSKGTSGRADTQYF	TGTGCCAGCAGCAAGGGGACTAGCGGGAGGGCAGATACGCAGTATTTT
TRBV5-1	TRBJ2-5	NA	few	CASSLQQIYQETQYF	TGCGCCAGCAGCTTGCAACAGATATACCAAGAGACCCAGTACTTC
TRBV9	TRBJ2-5	TRBD2	NA	CASSVGLAGGEGETQYF	TGTGCCAGCAGCGTCGGACTAGCGGGGGGGGAGGGAGAGACCCAGTACTTC
TRBV6-1	TRBJ2-7	NA	once	CASGGGEQYF	TGTGCCAGCGGAGGTGGCGAGCAGTACTTC
TRBV4-3	TRBJ2-7	NA	NA	CASSQVRDSYEQYF	TGCGCCAGCAGCCAAGTGAGAGACAGCTACGAGCAGTACTTC
TRBV7-2	TRBJ1-5	NA	NA	CASSNFQVTRNQPQHF	TGTGCCAGCAGCAACTTTCAGGTCACCAGGAACCAGCCCCAGCATTTT
TRBV27	TRBJ1-1	NA	NA	CASSLFGGVNTEAFF	TGTGCCAGCAGTTTATTCGGGGGGGTGAACACTGAAGCTTTCTTT
TRBV27	TRBJ1-5	TRBD1	NA	CASRAGQGHNQPQHF	TGTGCCAGCAGGGCGGGACAGGGCCACAATCAGCCCCAGCATTTT
TRBV6-6	TRBJ1-2	NA	few	CASRHRVADYGYTF	TGTGCCAGCAGACACAGGGTGGCGGACTATGGCTACACCTTC
TRBV5-1	TRBJ1-2	TRBD1	NA	CASSPGTGGAGGYGYTF	TGCGCCAGCAGCCCGGGGACAGGGGGCGCCGGTGGCTATGGCTACACCTTC
TRBV28	TRBJ2-7	TRBD2	NA	CASRFPGLADYEQYF	TGTGCCAGCAGATTCCCCGGGCTAGCGGATTACGAGCAGTACTTC
TRBV5-1	TRBJ2-7	TRBD1	few	CASGDPGQGASEQYF	TGCGCCAGCGGGGACCCGGGACAGGGTGCGTCCGAGCAGTACTTC
TRBV9	TRBJ2-2	NA	NA	CASSPRVEEVGELFF	TGTGCCAGCAGCCCTCGGGTCGAGGAGGTCGGGGAGCTGTTTTTT
TRBV29-1	TRBJ1-2	TRBD1	NA	CSVETGTGSYGYTF	TGCAGCGTTGAAACCGGGACAGGGAGCTATGGCTACACCTTC
TRBV5-5	TRBJ2-7	TRBD1	NA	CASSPRQGYHEQYF	TGTGCCAGCAGCCCCCGACAGGGCTACCACGAGCAGTACTTC